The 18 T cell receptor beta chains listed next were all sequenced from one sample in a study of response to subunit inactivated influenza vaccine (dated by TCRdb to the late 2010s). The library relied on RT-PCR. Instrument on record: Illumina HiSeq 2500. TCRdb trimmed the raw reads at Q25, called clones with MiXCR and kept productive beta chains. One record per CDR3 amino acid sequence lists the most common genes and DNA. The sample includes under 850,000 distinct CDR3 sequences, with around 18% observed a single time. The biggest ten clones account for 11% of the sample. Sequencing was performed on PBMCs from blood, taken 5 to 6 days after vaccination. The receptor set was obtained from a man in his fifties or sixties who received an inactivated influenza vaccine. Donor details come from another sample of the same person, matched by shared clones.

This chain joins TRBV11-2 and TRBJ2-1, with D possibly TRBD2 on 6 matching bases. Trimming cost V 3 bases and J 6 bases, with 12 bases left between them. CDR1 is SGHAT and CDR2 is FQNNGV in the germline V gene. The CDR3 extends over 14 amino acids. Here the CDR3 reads CASSFGSGPNEQFF. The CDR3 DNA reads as TGTGCCAGCAGCTTCGGGAGCGGGCCCAATGAGCAGTTCTTC.

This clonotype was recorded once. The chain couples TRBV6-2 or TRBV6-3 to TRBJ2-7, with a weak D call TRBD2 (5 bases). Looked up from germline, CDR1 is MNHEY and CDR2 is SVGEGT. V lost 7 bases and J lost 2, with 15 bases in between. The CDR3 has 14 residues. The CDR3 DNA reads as TGTGCCAGCAAAAAGGCTAGCCAAACCTACGAGCAGTACTTC. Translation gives CASKKASQTYEQYF.

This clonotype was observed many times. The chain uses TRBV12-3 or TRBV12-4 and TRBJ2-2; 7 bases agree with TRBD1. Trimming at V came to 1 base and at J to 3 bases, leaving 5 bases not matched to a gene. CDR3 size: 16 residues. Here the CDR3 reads CASSLDRGVDTGELFF. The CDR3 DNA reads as TGTGCCAGCAGTTTAGACAGGGGTGTGGACACCGGGGAGCTGTTTTTT.

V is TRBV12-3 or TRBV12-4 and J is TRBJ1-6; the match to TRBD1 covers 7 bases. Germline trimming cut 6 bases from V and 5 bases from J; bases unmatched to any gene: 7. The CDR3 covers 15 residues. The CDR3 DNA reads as TGTGCCAGCAGGCAGACAGGGAGTAATAATTCACCCCTCCACTTT. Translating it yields CASRQTGSNNSPLHF.

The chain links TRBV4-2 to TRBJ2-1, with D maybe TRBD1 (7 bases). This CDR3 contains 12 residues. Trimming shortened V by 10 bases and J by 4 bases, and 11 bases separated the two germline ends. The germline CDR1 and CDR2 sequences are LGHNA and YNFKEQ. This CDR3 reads CAIGGQYNEQFF. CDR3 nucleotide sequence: TGTGCCATCGGGGGACAGTACAATGAGCAGTTCTTC.

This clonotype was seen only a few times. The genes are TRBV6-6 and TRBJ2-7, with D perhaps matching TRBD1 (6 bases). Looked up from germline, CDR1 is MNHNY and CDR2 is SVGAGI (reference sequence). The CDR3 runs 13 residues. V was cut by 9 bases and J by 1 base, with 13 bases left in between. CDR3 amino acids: CASRSQGSYEQYF. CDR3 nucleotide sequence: TGTGCCAGTAGGTCTCAGGGGTCCTACGAGCAGTACTTC.

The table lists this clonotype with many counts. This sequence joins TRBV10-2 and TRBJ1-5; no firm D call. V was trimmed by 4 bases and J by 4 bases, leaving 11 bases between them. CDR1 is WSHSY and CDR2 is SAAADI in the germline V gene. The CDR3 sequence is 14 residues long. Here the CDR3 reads CASSVGQGNQPQHF. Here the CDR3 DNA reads TGCGCCAGCAGTGTCGGCCAAGGGAATCAGCCCCAGCATTTT.

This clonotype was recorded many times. The CDR3 reads CATSRDSQGPQETQYF. DNA for the CDR3: TGTGCCACCAGCAGAGATTCTCAGGGGCCCCAAGAGACCCAGTACTTC. This chain connects TRBV15 to TRBJ2-5, with D possibly matching TRBD1 (6 bases). The CDR3 runs 16 residues. In germline, CDR1 is LNHNV, CDR2 YYDKDF (reference sequence). Between the trimmed V and J ends, which lost 0 bases and 1 base, there was a span of 12 bases.

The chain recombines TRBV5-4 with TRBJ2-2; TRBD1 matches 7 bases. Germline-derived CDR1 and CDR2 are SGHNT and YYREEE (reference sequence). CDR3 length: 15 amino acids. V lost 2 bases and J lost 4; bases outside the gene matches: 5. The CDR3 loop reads CASSLGGFGTGELFF. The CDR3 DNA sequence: TGTGCCAGCAGCTTAGGGGGCTTCGGCACCGGGGAGCTGTTTTTT.

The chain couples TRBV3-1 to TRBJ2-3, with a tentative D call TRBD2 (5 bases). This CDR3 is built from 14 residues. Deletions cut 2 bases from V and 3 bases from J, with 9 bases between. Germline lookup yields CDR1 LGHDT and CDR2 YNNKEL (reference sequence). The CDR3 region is CASSQTLATDTQYF. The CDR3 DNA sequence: TGTGCCAGCAGCCAAACCCTAGCAACAGATACGCAGTATTTT.

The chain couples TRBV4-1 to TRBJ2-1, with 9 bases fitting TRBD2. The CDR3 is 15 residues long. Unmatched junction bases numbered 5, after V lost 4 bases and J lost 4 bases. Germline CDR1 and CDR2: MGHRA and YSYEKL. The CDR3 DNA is TGCGCCAGCAGCCGGATTAGCGGGGGTTACAATGAGCAGTTCTTC. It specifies CASSRISGGYNEQFF.

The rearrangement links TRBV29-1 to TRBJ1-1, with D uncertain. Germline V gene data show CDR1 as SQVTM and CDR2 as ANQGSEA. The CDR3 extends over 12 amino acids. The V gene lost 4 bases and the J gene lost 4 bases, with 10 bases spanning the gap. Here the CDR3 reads CSVAMTGTEAFF. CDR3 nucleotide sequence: TGCAGCGTTGCTATGACTGGCACTGAAGCTTTCTTT.

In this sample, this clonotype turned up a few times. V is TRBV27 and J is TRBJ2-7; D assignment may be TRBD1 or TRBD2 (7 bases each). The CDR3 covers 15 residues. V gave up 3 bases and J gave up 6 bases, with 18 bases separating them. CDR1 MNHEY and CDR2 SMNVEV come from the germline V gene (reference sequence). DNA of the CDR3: TGTGCCAGCAGTTTTCGAATCGGGGAGGGGGCCGAGCAGTACTTC. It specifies CASSFRIGEGAEQYF.

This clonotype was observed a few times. For the CDR3, the DNA is TGTGCCACCAGCAGAGGCACAGATACGCAGTATTTT. Translating gives CATSRGTDTQYF. The chain couples TRBV15 to TRBJ2-3; D gene unclear. The V gene's germline CDR1 is LNHNV and CDR2 YYDKDF (reference sequence). The CDR3 contains 12 residues. The V end was cut by 1 base, the J end by 1 base, with 0 bases between.

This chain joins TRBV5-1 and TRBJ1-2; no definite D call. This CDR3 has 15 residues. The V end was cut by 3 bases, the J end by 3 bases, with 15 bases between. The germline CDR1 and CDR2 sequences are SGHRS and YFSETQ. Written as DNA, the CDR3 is TGCGCCAGCAGCTCCGGCTGGTACCAGGACTATGGCTACACCTTC. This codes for CASSSGWYQDYGYTF.

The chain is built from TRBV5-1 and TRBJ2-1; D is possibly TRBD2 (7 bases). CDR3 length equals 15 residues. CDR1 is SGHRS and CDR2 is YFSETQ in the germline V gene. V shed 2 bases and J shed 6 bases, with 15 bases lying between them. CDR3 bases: TGCGCCAGCAGCTTTGGACTAGGGGGGGTCAATGAGCAGTTCTTC. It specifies CASSFGLGGVNEQFF. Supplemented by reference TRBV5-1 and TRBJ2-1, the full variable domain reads KAGVTQTPRYLIKTRGQQVTLSCSPISGHRSVSWYQQTPGQGLQFLFEYFSETQRNKGNFPGRFSGRQFSNSRSEMNVSTLELGDSALYLCASSFGLGGVNEQFFGPGTRLTVL.

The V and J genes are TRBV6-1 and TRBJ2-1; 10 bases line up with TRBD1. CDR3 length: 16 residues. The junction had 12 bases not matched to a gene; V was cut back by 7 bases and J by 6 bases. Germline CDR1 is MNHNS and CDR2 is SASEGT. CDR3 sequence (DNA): TGTGCCAGCAACCTCAGACAGGGGGCAGGTTTCAATGAGCAGTTCTTC. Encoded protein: CASNLRQGAGFNEQFF.

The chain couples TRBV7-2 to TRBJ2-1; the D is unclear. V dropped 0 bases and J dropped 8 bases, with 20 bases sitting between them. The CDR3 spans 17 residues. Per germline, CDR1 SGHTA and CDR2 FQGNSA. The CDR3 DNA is TGTGCCAGCAGCTTAGCGACCTTAAATTCCGGTTCGGATGAGCAGTTCTTC. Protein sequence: CASSLATLNSGSDEQFF.